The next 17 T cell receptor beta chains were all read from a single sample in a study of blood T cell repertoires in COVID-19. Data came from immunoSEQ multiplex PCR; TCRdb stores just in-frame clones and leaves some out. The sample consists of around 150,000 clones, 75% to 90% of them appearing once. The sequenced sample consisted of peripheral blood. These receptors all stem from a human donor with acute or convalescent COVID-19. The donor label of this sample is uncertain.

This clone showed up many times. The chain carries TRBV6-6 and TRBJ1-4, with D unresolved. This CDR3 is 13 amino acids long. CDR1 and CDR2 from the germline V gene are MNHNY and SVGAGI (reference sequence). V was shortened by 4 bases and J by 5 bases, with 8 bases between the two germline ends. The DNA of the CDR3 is TGTGCCAGCAGTTTGGACTGGAATGAAAAACTGTTTTTT. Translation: CASSLDWNEKLFF.

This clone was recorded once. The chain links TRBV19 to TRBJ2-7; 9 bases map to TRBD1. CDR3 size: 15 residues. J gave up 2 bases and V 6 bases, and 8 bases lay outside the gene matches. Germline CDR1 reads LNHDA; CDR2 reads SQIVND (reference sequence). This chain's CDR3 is CASSLGQGSTYEQYF. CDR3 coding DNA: TGTGCCAGTAGCCTCGGACAGGGGTCCACCTACGAGCAGTACTTC.

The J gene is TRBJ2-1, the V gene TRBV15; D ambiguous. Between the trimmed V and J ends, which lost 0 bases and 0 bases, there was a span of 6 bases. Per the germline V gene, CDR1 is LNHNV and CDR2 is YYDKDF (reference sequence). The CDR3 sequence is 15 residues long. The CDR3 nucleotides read TGTGCCACCAGCAGAGATCGCAGCTCCTACAATGAGCAGTTCTTC. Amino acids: CATSRDRSSYNEQFF.

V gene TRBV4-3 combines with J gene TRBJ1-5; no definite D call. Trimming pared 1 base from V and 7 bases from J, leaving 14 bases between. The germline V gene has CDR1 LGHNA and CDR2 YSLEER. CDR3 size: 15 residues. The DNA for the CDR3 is TGCGCCAGCAGCCAAGTAGTGGGCGCGGGGCAGCCCCAGCATTTT. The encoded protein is CASSQVVGAGQPQHF.

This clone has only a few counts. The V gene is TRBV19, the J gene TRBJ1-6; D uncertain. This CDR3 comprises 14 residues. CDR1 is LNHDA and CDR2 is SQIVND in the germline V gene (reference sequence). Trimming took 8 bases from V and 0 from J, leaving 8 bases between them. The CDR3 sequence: CASLEGSYNSPLHF. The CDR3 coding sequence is TGTGCCAGTCTGGAGGGCTCCTATAATTCACCCCTCCACTTT.

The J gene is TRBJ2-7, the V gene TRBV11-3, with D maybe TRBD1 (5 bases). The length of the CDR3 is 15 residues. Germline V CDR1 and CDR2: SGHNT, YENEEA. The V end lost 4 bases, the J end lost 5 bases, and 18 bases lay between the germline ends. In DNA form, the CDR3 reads TGTGCCAGCAGCTCGACAGTTAAGCATGTGGACGAGCAGTACTTC. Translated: CASSSTVKHVDEQYF. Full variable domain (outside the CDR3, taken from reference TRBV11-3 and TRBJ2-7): EAGVVQSPRYKIIEKKQPVAFWCNPISGHNTLYWYLQNLGQGPELLIRYENEEAVDDSQLPKDRFSAERLKGVDSTLKIQPAELGDSAVYLCASSSTVKHVDEQYFGPGTRLTVT.

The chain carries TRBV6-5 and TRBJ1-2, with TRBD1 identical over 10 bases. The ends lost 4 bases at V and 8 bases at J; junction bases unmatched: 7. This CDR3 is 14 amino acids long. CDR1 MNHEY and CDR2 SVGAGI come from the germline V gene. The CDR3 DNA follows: TGTGCCAGCAGTTTGGGACAGGGGCCCTCAGGCTACACCTTC. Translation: CASSLGQGPSGYTF.

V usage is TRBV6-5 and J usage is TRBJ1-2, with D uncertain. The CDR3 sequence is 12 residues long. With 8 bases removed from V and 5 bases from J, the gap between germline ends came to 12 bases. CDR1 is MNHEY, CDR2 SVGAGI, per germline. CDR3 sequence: CASCRGGYGYTF. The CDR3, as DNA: TGTGCCAGCTGTCGAGGCGGGTATGGCTACACCTTC.

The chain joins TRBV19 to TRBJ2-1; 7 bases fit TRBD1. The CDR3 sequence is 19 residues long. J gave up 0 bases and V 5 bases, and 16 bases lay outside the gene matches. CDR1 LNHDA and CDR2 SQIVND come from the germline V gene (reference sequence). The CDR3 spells CASSFRPPTGPSSYNEQFF. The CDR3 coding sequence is TGTGCCAGTAGTTTCCGACCTCCGACAGGGCCGAGCTCCTACAATGAGCAGTTCTTC.

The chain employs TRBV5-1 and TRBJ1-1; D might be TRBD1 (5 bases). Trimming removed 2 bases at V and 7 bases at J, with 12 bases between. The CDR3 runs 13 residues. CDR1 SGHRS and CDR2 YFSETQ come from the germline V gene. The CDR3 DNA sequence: TGCGCCAGCAGCTTAGGACAATGGGGTGAAGCTTTCTTT. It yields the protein CASSLGQWGEAFF. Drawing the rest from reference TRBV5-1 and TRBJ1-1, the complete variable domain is KAGVTQTPRYLIKTRGQQVTLSCSPISGHRSVSWYQQTPGQGLQFLFEYFSETQRNKGNFPGRFSGRQFSNSRSEMNVSTLELGDSALYLCASSLGQWGEAFFGQGTRLTVV.

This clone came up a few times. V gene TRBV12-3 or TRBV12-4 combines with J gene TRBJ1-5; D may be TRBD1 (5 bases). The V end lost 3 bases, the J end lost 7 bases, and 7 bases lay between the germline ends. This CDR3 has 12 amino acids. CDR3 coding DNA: TGTGCCAGCAGTTTTGGGGGGCAGCCCCAGCATTTT. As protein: CASSFGGQPQHF.

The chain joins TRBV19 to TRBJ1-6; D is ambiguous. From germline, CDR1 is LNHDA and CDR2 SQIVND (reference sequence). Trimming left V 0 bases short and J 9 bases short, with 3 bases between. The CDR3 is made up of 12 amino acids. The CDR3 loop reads CASSIDLSPLHF. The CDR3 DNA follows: TGTGCCAGTAGTATAGATCTTTCACCCCTCCACTTT.

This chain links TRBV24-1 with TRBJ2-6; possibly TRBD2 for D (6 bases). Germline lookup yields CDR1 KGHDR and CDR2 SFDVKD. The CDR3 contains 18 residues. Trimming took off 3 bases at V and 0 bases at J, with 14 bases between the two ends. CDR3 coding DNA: TGTGCCACCAGTGATGGGGGACTGACCGACTCTGGGGCCAACGTCCTGACTTTC. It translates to CATSDGGLTDSGANVLTF.

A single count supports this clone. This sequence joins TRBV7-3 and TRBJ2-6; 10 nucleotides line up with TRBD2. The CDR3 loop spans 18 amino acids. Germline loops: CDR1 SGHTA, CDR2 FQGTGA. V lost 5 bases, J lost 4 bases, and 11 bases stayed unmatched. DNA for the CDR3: TGTGCCAGCAGCCACGGGGCTAGCGGGGGCCCCGGGGCCAACGTCCTGACTTTC. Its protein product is CASSHGASGGPGANVLTF.

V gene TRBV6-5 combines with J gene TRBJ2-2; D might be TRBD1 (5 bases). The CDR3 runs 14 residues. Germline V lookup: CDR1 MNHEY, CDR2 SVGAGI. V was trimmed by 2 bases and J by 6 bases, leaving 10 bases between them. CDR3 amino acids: CASSYRGTPGELFF. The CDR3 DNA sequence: TGTGCCAGCAGTTACAGGGGCACCCCCGGGGAGCTGTTTTTT.

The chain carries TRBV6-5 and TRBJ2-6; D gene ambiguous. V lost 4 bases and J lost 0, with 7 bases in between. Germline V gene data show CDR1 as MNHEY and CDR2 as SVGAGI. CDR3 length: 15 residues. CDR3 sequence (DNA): TGTGCCAGCAGTTTGTCCTTCTCTGGGGCCAACGTCCTGACTTTC. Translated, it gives CASSLSFSGANVLTF.

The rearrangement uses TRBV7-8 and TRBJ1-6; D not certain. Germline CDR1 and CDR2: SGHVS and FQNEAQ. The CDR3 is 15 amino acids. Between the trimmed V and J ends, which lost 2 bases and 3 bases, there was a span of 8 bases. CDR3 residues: CASSLRRGYNSPLHF. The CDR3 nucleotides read TGTGCCAGCAGCTTACGGCGGGGCTATAATTCACCCCTCCACTTT.